This TCR beta chain was identified in a study of T cells in localized non-small cell lung cancer. Whole-study results and caveats: Within adjacent lung there appeared a median roughly 60 of the top 100 tumor clones. Uninvolved adjacent lung had the highest recorded T cell clonality, with tumor below it. Longer overall survival accompanied higher blood T cell density. Heterogeneity cannot be ruled out, as sequencing used one tumor region only.

Germline V gene lookup returns CDR1 SGHVS and CDR2 FNYEAQ. The CDR3 length is 16 residues. V lost 5 bases to trimming and J lost 1 base; unmatched junction nucleotides: 4. Points on this clone: No antigen is known for it.

Clones were sequenced by immunoSEQ multiplex PCR, and TCRdb holds only the in-frame ones, with some missing. Counted here are 52,000 or so clones, 70% to 90% occurring once; the ten biggest clones make up about 18%. The sequencing used peripheral blood, collected before any cancer treatment. The chain recombines TRBV7-6 with TRBJ2-2, with 10 bases lining up with TRBD2. This clonotype was sampled from a male donor aged 60 or older with stage III squamous cell lung carcinoma. CDR3 bases: TGTGCCAGCAGCGCGCGACTAGCGGGGAACACCGGGGAGCTGTTTTTT. Translation gives CASSARLAGNTGELFF.